A selection of T cell receptor beta chains follows, all from one sample in a study of CD8+ T cells in alopecia areata. The method was immunoSEQ multiplex PCR; TCRdb's version includes in-frame clones alone and lacks a portion of them. The data contain 200,000 to 250,000 clones, 50% to 60% of them singletons. The sample here was CD4+ T cells sorted from blood, taken at week 0. The receptors were gathered from a human donor with alopecia areata. Both conserved end residues are part of each CDR3. Each record gives: V gene, J gene, clone size, CDR3 protein. Size is stated for part of the rows, as once, few or many counts, or as a class when the clone is expanded.

>TRBV18|TRBJ2-7|.
CASSPNTGTGLKEQYF
>TRBV12-5|TRBJ1-5|once
CASGLPPSPQHF
>TRBV5-5|TRBJ1-1|few
CASSLGQVNTEAFF
>TRBV5-4|TRBJ1-2|.
CASSQDRGTDGYTF
>TRBV12-5|TRBJ1-4|.
CASGTPRGQGEKLFF
>TRBV29-1|TRBJ1-2|once
CSVVTGTGGNYGYTF
>TRBV30|TRBJ1-1|once
CAWSVLPRLLNTEAFF
>TRBV29-1|TRBJ1-2|.
CSAWDSFVGYTF
>TRBV27|TRBJ2-1|.
CASSSGQGYEQFF
>TRBV10-3|TRBJ1-2|.
CAIAPKDRDKSYTF
>TRBV29-1|TRBJ2-4|few
CSGERGGIQYF
>TRBV5-1|TRBJ1-2|.
CASSLGTGQEGYTF
>TRBV30|TRBJ1-4|.
CAWSVWAGGSEKLFF
>TRBV29-1|TRBJ1-1|.
CSVRPVGNTEAFF
>TRBV5-1|TRBJ2-1|few
CASSLLGVWGNEQFF
>TRBV6-6|TRBJ2-7|.
CASSYGQGASYEQYF
>TRBV2|TRBJ2-5|.
CASSEAGRGHQETQYF